These 27 T cell receptor beta chains originate from one sample sequenced in a study of blood T cell repertoires in COVID-19. The assay was immunoSEQ multiplex PCR, and TCRdb's table has in-frame clones only and misses some. The sample lists a few hundred thousand clones; roughly nine tenths were seen once. Sample: PBMCs or T cells enriched from blood (not recorded which). These receptor sequences come from a woman between 45 and 60 years old in a cohort exposed to, infected with or recovered from COVID-19 (not recorded which).

The chain couples TRBV7-2 to TRBJ1-5; 9 positions match TRBD1. Germline V gene lookup returns CDR1 SGHTA and CDR2 FQGNSA. The V segment lost 5 bases and the J segment 0 bases; nucleotides outside the gene matches: 11. The CDR3 is made up of 18 amino acids. The DNA of the CDR3 is TGTGCCAGCAGCCCCGCCGGGACAGGGCCTTATAGCAATCAGCCCCAGCATTTT. Its protein product is CASSPAGTGPYSNQPQHF.

The J gene is TRBJ2-3, the V gene TRBV3-1 (or the pseudogene TRBV3-2); 7 nucleotides match TRBD2. This CDR3 has 16 amino acids. The J segment lost 2 bases and the V segment lost 2 bases, leaving 7 bases of the junction unmatched. The germline CDR1 and CDR2 sequences are LGHDT and YNNKEL (reference sequence). DNA of the CDR3: TGTGCCAGCAGCCAACAGGGAGGGGCACACACAGATACGCAGTATTTT. This encodes CASSQQGGAHTDTQYF.

This chain links TRBV11-3 with TRBJ2-1; D is unclear. V shed 4 bases and J shed 10 bases, with 11 bases lying between them. The CDR3 spans 12 residues. Germline CDR1 and CDR2: SGHNT and YENEEA. CDR3 residues: CASSSNPGEQFF. CDR3 DNA: TGTGCCAGCAGCTCAAACCCCGGGGAGCAGTTCTTC.

This clone occurred once. The gene calls are TRBV15 and TRBJ2-5, with 7 bases fitting TRBD1. The V and J ends lost 4 bases and 2 bases, in that order; junction bases with no gene match: 10. The CDR3 covers 16 residues. CDR1 and CDR2 from the germline V gene are LNHNV and YYDKDF (reference sequence). CDR3 loop: CATSTADRDLQETQYF. CDR3 bases: TGTGCCACCAGCACGGCCGACAGGGACCTTCAAGAGACCCAGTACTTC.

This sequence joins TRBV4-3 and TRBJ2-3; no firm D call. CDR1 and CDR2 (germline): LGHNA, YSLEER. V was cut by 7 bases and J by 4 bases, with 21 bases left in between. The CDR3 is 16 residues long. The chain's CDR3 is CASTPQVPSVPDTQYF. The DNA for the CDR3 is TGCGCCAGCACGCCGCAAGTGCCTAGTGTCCCAGATACGCAGTATTTT.

The CDR3 spells CASSPRHPANTGELFF. DNA for the CDR3: TGTGCCAGCAGCCCCAGACACCCCGCGAACACCGGGGAGCTGTTTTTT. This sequence joins TRBV7-2 and TRBJ2-2; D unclear. V was clipped by 5 bases and J by 0 bases, with 13 bases between them. The CDR3 runs to 16 residues. Looked up from germline, CDR1 is SGHTA and CDR2 is FQGNSA.

This chain links TRBV3-1 (or the pseudogene TRBV3-2) with TRBJ2-3, with no clear D. Germline V lookup: CDR1 LGHDT, CDR2 YNNKEL (reference sequence). V was trimmed by 1 base and J by 0 bases, leaving 8 bases between them. The CDR3 is 15 residues long. As DNA, the CDR3 is TGTGCCAGCAGCCAAGGCTTCCGGAGCACAGATACGCAGTATTTT. Encoded protein: CASSQGFRSTDTQYF.

This clone was found once. V is TRBV6-5 and J is TRBJ1-6, with D tentatively TRBD1 (6 bases). The V end was cut by 0 bases, the J end by 8 bases, with 11 bases between. Germline-derived CDR1 and CDR2 are MNHEY and SVGAGI. CDR3 length equals 15 residues. In DNA form, the CDR3 reads TGTGCCAGCAGTTACTCGCACAGGGTAGATTCACCCCTCCACTTT. Translated: CASSYSHRVDSPLHF.

A few counts support this clone. The rearrangement links TRBV4-3 to TRBJ1-1; TRBD1 matches 11 bases. Germline CDR1 and CDR2: LGHNA and YSLEER. This CDR3 is built from 14 residues. J gave up 10 bases and V 4 bases, and 8 bases lay outside the gene matches. The CDR3 is CASSLTPDRGRAFF. CDR3 bases: TGCGCCAGCAGCCTTACTCCGGACAGGGGGCGAGCTTTCTTT.

This sequence joins TRBV19 and TRBJ1-2, with 7 bases aligning to TRBD1. There are 13 residues in the CDR3. J was trimmed by 8 bases and V by 1 base; bases with no gene match: 4. From germline, CDR1 is LNHDA and CDR2 SQIVND (reference sequence). In nucleotides, the CDR3 is TGTGCCAGTAGTATAGGAGGGGGCAGCGGCTACACCTTC. Translation: CASSIGGGSGYTF.

The chain links TRBV2 to TRBJ1-1; 7 bases match TRBD1. The CDR3 spans 13 residues. Looked up from germline, CDR1 is SNHLY and CDR2 is FYNNEI. Losses at the gene ends were 3 bases for V and 7 bases for J; bases not matched to a gene: 5. The CDR3 DNA follows: TGTGCCAGCAGTGACGACAGGGTCGGTGAAGCTTTCTTT. Translation gives CASSDDRVGEAFF.

This CDR3 reads CAWSPQTGGEQFF. The CDR3 region has the DNA TGTGCCTGGAGCCCACAAACAGGGGGCGAGCAGTTCTTC. The chain recombines TRBV30 with TRBJ2-1; 9 bases are a match to TRBD1. J gave up 10 bases and V 3 bases, and 7 bases lay outside the gene matches. Germline lookup yields CDR1 GTSNPN and CDR2 SVGIG (reference sequence). This CDR3 region has 13 residues.

The genes are TRBV27 and TRBJ1-1, with TRBD1 as a possible D gene (5 bases). The CDR3 is 15 amino acids. Germline V gives CDR1 MNHEY, CDR2 SMNVEV (reference sequence). Trimming stripped 4 bases from V and 1 base from J, with 13 bases between. The CDR3 sequence is CASSSGGARNTEAFF. CDR3 sequence (DNA): TGTGCCAGCAGTTCAGGTGGGGCGCGGAACACTGAAGCTTTCTTT.

The rearrangement uses TRBV7-3 and TRBJ2-2; D is uncertain. Looked up from germline, CDR1 is SGHTA and CDR2 is FQGTGA. This CDR3 comprises 12 residues. V lost 5 bases and J lost 6, with 7 bases in between. CDR3 bases: TGTGCCAGCAGCCCCAGTCCCGGGGAGCTGTTTTTT. Translated: CASSPSPGELFF.

The chain carries TRBV5-1 and TRBJ2-3; no reliable D call. Trimming stripped 0 bases from V and 4 bases from J, with 6 bases between. Germline loops: CDR1 SGHRS, CDR2 YFSETQ. This CDR3 has 13 residues. The CDR3 nucleotides read TGCGCCAGCAGCTTGGTATCGGCAGATACGCAGTATTTT. Its translation is CASSLVSADTQYF.

The chain employs TRBV3-1 (or the pseudogene TRBV3-2) and TRBJ2-1; TRBD2 might be the D (5 bases). Germline V gives CDR1 LGHDT, CDR2 YNNKEL (reference sequence). This CDR3 has 15 residues. Trimming stripped 0 bases from V and 4 bases from J, with 10 bases between. CDR3 DNA sequence: TGTGCCAGCAGCCAAGATAAGTGGAGGTACAATGAGCAGTTCTTC. It is translated as CASSQDKWRYNEQFF.

The chain links TRBV15 to TRBJ1-1, with unresolved D. CDR1 and CDR2 (germline): LNHNV, YYDKDF (reference sequence). The CDR3 is 13 residues long. Trimming stripped 1 base from V and 3 bases from J, with 6 bases between. The CDR3 sequence is CATSRGLDTEAFF. The CDR3 region has the DNA TGTGCCACCAGCAGAGGCTTAGACACTGAAGCTTTCTTT.

The chain is built from TRBV7-2 and TRBJ1-5; tentatively, D is TRBD1 (5 bases). V was trimmed by 4 bases and J by 6 bases, leaving 7 bases between them. The germline V gene encodes CDR1 SGHTA and CDR2 FQGNSA. This CDR3 contains 12 residues. CDR3 sequence reads: CASSSQGQPQHF. CDR3 DNA sequence: TGTGCCAGCAGCTCTCAGGGTCAGCCCCAGCATTTT.

The rearrangement joins TRBV7-6 to TRBJ1-3; 9 nucleotides line up with TRBD1. J was trimmed by 1 base and V by 5 bases; bases with no gene match: 9. Germline CDR1 and CDR2: SGHVS and FNYEAQ. This CDR3 has 17 amino acids. The CDR3 DNA is TGTGCCAGCAGCCCAGGACAGGGGTTGAGGTCTGGAAACACCATATATTTT. Its protein product is CASSPGQGLRSGNTIYF.

This clone is a singleton in its sample. V and J are TRBV20-1 and TRBJ1-1, with D perhaps matching TRBD1 (5 bases). Germline lookup yields CDR1 DFQATT and CDR2 SNEGSKA (reference sequence). This CDR3 is 11 amino acids long. CDR3 coding DNA: TGCAGCGAAAAGAGGCAGGGTGAAGCTTTCTTT. Translated: CSEKRQGEAFF.

The chain uses TRBV6-1 and TRBJ1-1; tentatively, D is TRBD1 (5 bases). The germline V gene encodes CDR1 MNHNS and CDR2 SASEGT. Trimming took off 3 bases at V and 6 bases at J, with 11 bases between the two ends. The CDR3 has 13 amino acids. The CDR3 reads CASSDGGWSEAFF. The CDR3 DNA reads as TGTGCCAGCAGTGACGGGGGGTGGTCTGAAGCTTTCTTT.

In its sample, this clone was seen once. This chain links TRBV19 with TRBJ2-1, with a weak D call TRBD1 (5 bases). Trimming took 8 bases from V and 4 from J, leaving 9 bases between them. Germline assignment: CDR1 LNHDA and CDR2 SQIVND (reference sequence). The CDR3 is 12 residues long. The DNA of the CDR3 is TGTGCCAGTGAAGGGGATTACAATGAGCAGTTCTTC. Its translation: CASEGDYNEQFF. Variable domain in full (rest from reference TRBV19 and TRBJ2-1): DGGITQSPKYLFRKEGQNVTLSCEQNLNHDAMYWYRQDPGQGLRLIYYSQIVNDFQKGDIAEGYSVSREKKESFPLTVTSAQKNPTAFYLCASEGDYNEQFFGPGTRLTVL.

CDR3 nucleotides: TGCGCCAGCAGCCAAACGAGACAGGGGGTTTATGAAAAACTGTTTTTT. Residues: CASSQTRQGVYEKLFF. The genes are TRBV4-3 and TRBJ1-4, with 9 bases lining up with TRBD1. Germline loops: CDR1 LGHNA, CDR2 YSLEER. The CDR3 is 16 residues long. The V gene end was trimmed by 2 bases and the J gene end by 6 bases; junction bases not matched to a gene: 7.

Note on this clone: This clone may be a read error of a much larger clone one base away. Other DNA sequences in this sample translate to the same CDR3. The chain combines TRBV7-3 with TRBJ2-1, with 8 bases matching TRBD1. Losses at the gene ends were 5 bases for V and 4 bases for J; bases not matched to a gene: 4. Germline loops: CDR1 SGHTA, CDR2 FQGTGA. The CDR3 length is 14 residues. CDR3 nucleotide sequence: TGTGCCAGCAGCCCCGGACAGGGTTACAATGAGCAGTTCTTC. Protein product: CASSPGQGYNEQFF.

The genes are TRBV28 and TRBJ1-5, with 7 bases that match TRBD1. CDR3 length: 15 residues. Looked up from germline, CDR1 is MDHEN and CDR2 is SYDVKM. J lost 0 bases, V lost 6 bases, and 5 bases had no gene match. The CDR3, as DNA: TGTGCCAGCAGACAGACAGGGCGTAGCAATCAGCCCCAGCATTTT. This translates into CASRQTGRSNQPQHF.

The J gene is TRBJ1-1, the V gene TRBV30; 7 bases are a match to TRBD1. Germline trimming cut 2 bases from V and 4 bases from J; bases unmatched to any gene: 7. The CDR3 covers 14 residues. From germline, CDR1 is GTSNPN and CDR2 SVGIG (reference sequence). CDR3 in amino acids: CAWSSNDRATEAFF. The CDR3 DNA reads TGTGCCTGGAGTTCCAATGACAGGGCCACTGAAGCTTTCTTT.

The genes are TRBV6-1 and TRBJ2-3; D gene unclear. The germline V gene has CDR1 MNHNS and CDR2 SASEGT. The CDR3 loop spans 14 amino acids. Trimming took 2 bases from V and 2 from J, leaving 8 bases between them. The CDR3 here is CASSESVATDTQYF. CDR3 DNA: TGTGCCAGCAGTGAATCAGTAGCCACAGATACGCAGTATTTT.